This T cell receptor (beta chain) was identified during a study of immune evolution from preneoplasia to lung adenocarcinoma. The study's findings and limits: Top clone share appeared to fall from AAH through AIS, MIA, adenocarcinoma.

Germline V gene lookup returns CDR1 MDHEN and CDR2 SYDVKM. Trimming removed 5 bases from V and 1 base from J; junction bases left unmatched: 10. This CDR3 region has 17 residues. Produced via immunoSEQ multiplex PCR; TCRdb's table is partial and in-frame only. Among 5,700 or so clones listed, about four fifths were seen once. As to this clone: Its specificity is unknown.

After pathologic assessment, macro-dissection selected premalignant or tumor cells for extraction. Sequences were obtained from FFPE minimally invasive lung adenocarcinoma tissue. The chain recombines TRBV28 with TRBJ1-3; 8 positions agree with TRBD1. The receptor was derived from a person aged 55-80 years with lung adenocarcinoma. The CDR3 nucleotides read TGTGCCAGCAGTCCCGGGACAGGTGCCTTGTCTGGAAACACCATATATTTT. Protein sequence: CASSPGTGALSGNTIYF.